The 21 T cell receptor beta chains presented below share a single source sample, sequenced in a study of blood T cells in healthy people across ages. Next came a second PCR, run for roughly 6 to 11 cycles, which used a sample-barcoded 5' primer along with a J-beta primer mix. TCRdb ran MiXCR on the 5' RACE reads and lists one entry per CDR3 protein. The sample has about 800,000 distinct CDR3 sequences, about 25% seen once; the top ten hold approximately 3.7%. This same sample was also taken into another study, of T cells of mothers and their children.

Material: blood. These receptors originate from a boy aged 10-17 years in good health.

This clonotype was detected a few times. This chain's CDR3 is CATLSGTGGMNTEAFF. For the CDR3, the DNA is TGTGCCACCCTATCCGGGACAGGGGGGATGAACACTGAAGCTTTCTTT. The rearrangement uses TRBV2 and TRBJ1-1; TRBD1 agrees at 11 bases. The germline CDR1 and CDR2 sequences are SNHLY and FYNNEI. The CDR3 has 16 residues. With 10 bases clipped from V and 0 bases from J, the junction kept 10 bases outside the gene matches. The variable domain in full, with the rest retrieved from reference TRBV2 and TRBJ1-1, is EPEVTQTPSHQVTQMGQEVILRCVPISNHLYFYWYRQILGQKVEFLVSFYNNEISEKSEIFDDQFSVERPDGSNFTLKIRSTKLEDSAMYFCATLSGTGGMNTEAFFGQGTRLTVV.

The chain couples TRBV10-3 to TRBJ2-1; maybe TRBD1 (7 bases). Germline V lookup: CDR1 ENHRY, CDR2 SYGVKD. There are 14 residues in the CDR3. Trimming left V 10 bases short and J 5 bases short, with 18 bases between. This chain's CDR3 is CATTGGTEDNEQFF. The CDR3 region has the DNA TGTGCCACCACTGGCGGGACAGAGGACAATGAGCAGTTCTTC.

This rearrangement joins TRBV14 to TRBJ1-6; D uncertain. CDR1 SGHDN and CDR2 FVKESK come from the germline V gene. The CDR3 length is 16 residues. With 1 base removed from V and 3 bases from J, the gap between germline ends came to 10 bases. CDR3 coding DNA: TGTGCCAGCAGCCAAGTGGGTCCGAGCTATAATTCACCCCTCCACTTT. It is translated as CASSQVGPSYNSPLHF.

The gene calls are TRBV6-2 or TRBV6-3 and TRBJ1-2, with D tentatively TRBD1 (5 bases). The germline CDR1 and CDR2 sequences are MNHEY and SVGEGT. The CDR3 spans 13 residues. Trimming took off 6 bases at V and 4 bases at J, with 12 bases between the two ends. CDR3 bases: TGTGCCAGCAGCCGACAGAATCTCTATGGCTACACCTTC. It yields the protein CASSRQNLYGYTF.

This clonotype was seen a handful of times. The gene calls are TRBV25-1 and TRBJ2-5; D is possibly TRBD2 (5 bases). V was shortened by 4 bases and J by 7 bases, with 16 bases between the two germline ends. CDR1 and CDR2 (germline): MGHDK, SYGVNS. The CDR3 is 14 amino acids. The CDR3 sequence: CASSASDGVGTQYF. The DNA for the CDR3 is TGTGCCAGCAGTGCCTCGGACGGGGTCGGGACCCAGTACTTC.

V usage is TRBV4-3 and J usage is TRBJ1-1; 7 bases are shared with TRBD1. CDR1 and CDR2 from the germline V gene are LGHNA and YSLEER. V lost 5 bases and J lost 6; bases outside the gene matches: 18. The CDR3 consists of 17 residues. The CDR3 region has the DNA TGCGCCAGCAGCGAAGGGACAGCGCAAGCCCCGAAGGCTGAAGCTTTCTTT. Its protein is CASSEGTAQAPKAEAFF.

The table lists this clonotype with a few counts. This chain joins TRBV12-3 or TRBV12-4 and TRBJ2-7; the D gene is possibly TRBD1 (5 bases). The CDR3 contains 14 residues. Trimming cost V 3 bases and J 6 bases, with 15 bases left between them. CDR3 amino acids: CASSLAAYQGEQYF. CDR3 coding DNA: TGTGCCAGCAGTTTGGCGGCCTACCAGGGCGAGCAGTACTTC.

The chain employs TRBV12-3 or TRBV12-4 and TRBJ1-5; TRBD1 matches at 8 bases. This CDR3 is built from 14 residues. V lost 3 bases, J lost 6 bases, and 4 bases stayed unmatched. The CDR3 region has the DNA TGTGCCAGCAGTTTTCAGGGGGCAGTTCAGCCCCAGCATTTT. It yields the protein CASSFQGAVQPQHF.

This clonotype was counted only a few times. CDR3 region: CSASVGSGGETQYF. The CDR3 DNA reads TGCAGTGCTAGTGTGGGCTCCGGGGGAGAGACCCAGTACTTC. The genes are TRBV20-1 and TRBJ2-5; weak D call: TRBD2 (6 bases). V shed 3 bases and J shed 4 bases, with 15 bases lying between them. The CDR3 runs to 14 residues. Germline V gene data show CDR1 as DFQATT and CDR2 as SNEGSKA (reference sequence).

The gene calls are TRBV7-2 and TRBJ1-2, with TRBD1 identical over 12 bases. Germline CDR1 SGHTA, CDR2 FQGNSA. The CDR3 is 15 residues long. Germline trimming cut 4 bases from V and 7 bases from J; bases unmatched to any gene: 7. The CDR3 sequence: CASSSAGTGGGGYTF. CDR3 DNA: TGTGCCAGCAGCTCAGCCGGGACAGGGGGCGGTGGCTACACCTTC.

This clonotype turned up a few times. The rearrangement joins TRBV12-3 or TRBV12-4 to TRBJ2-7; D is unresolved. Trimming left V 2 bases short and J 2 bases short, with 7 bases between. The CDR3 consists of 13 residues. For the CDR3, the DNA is TGTGCCAGCAGTTTATACGAGACCTACGAGCAGTACTTC. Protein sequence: CASSLYETYEQYF.

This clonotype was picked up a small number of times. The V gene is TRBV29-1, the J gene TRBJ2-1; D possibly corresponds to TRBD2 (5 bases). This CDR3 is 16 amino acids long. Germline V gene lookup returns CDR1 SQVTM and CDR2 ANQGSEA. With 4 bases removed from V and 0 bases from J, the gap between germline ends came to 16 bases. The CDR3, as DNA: TGCAGCGTTGGCCCCACCGACCGGGACTCCTACAATGAGCAGTTCTTC. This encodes CSVGPTDRDSYNEQFF.

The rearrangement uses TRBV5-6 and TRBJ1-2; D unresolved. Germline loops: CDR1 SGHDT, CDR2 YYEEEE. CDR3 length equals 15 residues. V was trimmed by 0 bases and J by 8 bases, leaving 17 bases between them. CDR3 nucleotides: TGTGCCAGCAGCTTGGTACAGCCCCACGGTGGGGGCTACACCTTC. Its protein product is CASSLVQPHGGGYTF.

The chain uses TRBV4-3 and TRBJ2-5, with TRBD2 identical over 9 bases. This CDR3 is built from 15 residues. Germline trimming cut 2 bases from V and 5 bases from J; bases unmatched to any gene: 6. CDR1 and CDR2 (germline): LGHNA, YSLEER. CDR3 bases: TGCGCCAGCAGCCAATATTCTAGCGGGGACGAGACCCAGTACTTC. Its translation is CASSQYSSGDETQYF.

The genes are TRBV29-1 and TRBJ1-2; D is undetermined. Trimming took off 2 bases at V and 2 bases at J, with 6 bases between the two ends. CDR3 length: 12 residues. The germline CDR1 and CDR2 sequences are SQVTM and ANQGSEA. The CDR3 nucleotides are TGCAGCGTTGAAATCGGGAACTATGGCTACACCTTC. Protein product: CSVEIGNYGYTF.

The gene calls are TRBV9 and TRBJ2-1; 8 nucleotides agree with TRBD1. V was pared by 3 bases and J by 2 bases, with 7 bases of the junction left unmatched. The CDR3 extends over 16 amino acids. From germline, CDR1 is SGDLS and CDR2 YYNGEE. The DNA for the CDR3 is TGTGCCAGCAGCGCTTACTCAGGGGGCGCCTACAATGAGCAGTTCTTC. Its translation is CASSAYSGGAYNEQFF.

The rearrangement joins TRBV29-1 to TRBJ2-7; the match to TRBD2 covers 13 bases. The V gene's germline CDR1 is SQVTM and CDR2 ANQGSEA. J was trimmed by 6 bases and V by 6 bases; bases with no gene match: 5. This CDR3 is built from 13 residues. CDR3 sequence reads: CSVRTSGSGEQYF. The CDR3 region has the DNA TGCAGCGTCCGGACTAGCGGGAGCGGCGAGCAGTACTTC.

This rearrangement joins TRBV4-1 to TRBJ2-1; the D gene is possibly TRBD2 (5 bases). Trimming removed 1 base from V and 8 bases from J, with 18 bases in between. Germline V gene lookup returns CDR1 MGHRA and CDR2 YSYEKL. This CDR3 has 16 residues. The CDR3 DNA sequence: TGCGCCAGCAGCCAAGTTTGGGGAGACTATCGGCATGAGCAGTTCTTC. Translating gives CASSQVWGDYRHEQFF.

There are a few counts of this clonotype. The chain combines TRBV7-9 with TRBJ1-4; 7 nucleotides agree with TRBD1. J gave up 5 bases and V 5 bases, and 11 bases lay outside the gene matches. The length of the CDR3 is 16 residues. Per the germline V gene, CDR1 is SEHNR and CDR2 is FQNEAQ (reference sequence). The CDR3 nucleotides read TGTGCCAGCAGCCCCAAGGTATCACAGGGGAATGAAAAACTGTTTTTT. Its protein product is CASSPKVSQGNEKLFF.

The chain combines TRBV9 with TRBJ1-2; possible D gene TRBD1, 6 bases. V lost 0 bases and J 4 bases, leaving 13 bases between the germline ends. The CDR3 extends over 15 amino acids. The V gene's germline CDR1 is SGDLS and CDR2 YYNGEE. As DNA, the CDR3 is TGTGCCAGCAGCGTAGGTCCGGGGGCCGGCTATGGCTACACCTTC. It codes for CASSVGPGAGYGYTF.

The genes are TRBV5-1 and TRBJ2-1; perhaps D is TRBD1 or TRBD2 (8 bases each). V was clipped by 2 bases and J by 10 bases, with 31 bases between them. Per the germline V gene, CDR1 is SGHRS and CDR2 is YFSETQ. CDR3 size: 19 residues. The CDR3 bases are TGCGCCAGCAGCTTCCGTCCAGGGGGCGGGCTAGCGGGTATCCGAGAGCAGTTCTTC. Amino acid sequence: CASSFRPGGGLAGIREQFF.